A selection of T cell receptor beta chains follows, all from one sample in a study of blood T cells in healthy people across ages. MiXCR, run by TCRdb on the 5' RACE reads, gives a single entry per CDR3 protein. The sample contains approximately 800,000 distinct CDR3 sequences, 62% of which appear only once. The sample taken for sequencing was blood. These receptors came from a man aged 25 to 40 in good health. CDR3s include the opening cysteine and the closing phenylalanine or tryptophan. Each record gives: J gene, V gene, clone size, D gene, CDR3 DNA, CDR3 protein. A D gene is named only where the DNA matches it firmly. Only some rows state a clone size, as once, few, many or a class for expanded clones.

j_call: TRBJ1-2
v_call: TRBV4-3
clone_size: few
d_call: -
cdr3_nt: TGCGCCAGCAGCCCGGGACCGACTAACTATGGCTACACCTTC
cdr3_aa: CASSPGPTNYGYTF

j_call: TRBJ2-7
v_call: TRBV6-6
clone_size: few
d_call: -
cdr3_nt: TGTGCCAGCAGGGGTCCGAATTACGAGCAGTACTTC
cdr3_aa: CASRGPNYEQYF

j_call: TRBJ2-1
v_call: TRBV29-1
clone_size: few
d_call: -
cdr3_nt: TGCAGCGTTGGGCCGGACAGCTCCTACAATGAGCAGTTCTTC
cdr3_aa: CSVGPDSSYNEQFF

j_call: TRBJ2-2
v_call: TRBV6-5
clone_size: -
d_call: -
cdr3_nt: TGTGCCAGCAGTTACTCCTACAGTTCAGGGAAAGGGGAGCTGTTTTTT
cdr3_aa: CASSYSYSSGKGELFF

j_call: TRBJ2-3
v_call: TRBV14
clone_size: -
d_call: -
cdr3_nt: TGTGCCAGCAGCCTCAGCCGGGACCTCCGCACAGATACGCAGTATTTT
cdr3_aa: CASSLSRDLRTDTQYF

j_call: TRBJ1-6
v_call: TRBV28
clone_size: once
d_call: -
cdr3_nt: TGTGCCAGCAGTTTCCGCCCGGGGGACTCACCCCTCCACTTT
cdr3_aa: CASSFRPGDSPLHF

j_call: TRBJ2-5
v_call: TRBV9
clone_size: -
d_call: -
cdr3_nt: TGTGCCAGCAGCACCACAGGTGTCCAGGGGACCCAGTACTTC
cdr3_aa: CASSTTGVQGTQYF

j_call: TRBJ2-7
v_call: TRBV7-2
clone_size: -
d_call: TRBD1
cdr3_nt: TGTGCCAGCAGACCTTCAGGGGGCGAGCAGTACTTC
cdr3_aa: CASRPSGGEQYF

j_call: TRBJ2-1
v_call: TRBV7-2
clone_size: -
d_call: TRBD1
cdr3_nt: TGTGCCAGCAGCTTAGGAGGGAGGACAGGGTTAGAGACCCAGTTCTTC
cdr3_aa: CASSLGGRTGLETQFF

j_call: TRBJ2-7
v_call: TRBV6-2/TRBV6-3
clone_size: -
d_call: -
cdr3_nt: TGTGCCAGCACCCTGGGACCAAACCTCTACGAGCAGTACTTC
cdr3_aa: CASTLGPNLYEQYF

j_call: TRBJ2-5
v_call: TRBV7-2
clone_size: few
d_call: TRBD2
cdr3_nt: TGTGCCAGCAGCTTAGGACTAGCTGTGGAGACCCAGTACTTC
cdr3_aa: CASSLGLAVETQYF

j_call: TRBJ2-3
v_call: TRBV5-1
clone_size: -
d_call: -
cdr3_nt: TGCGCCAGCAGCTTTCGGGGGATAGCAGATACGCAGTATTTT
cdr3_aa: CASSFRGIADTQYF

j_call: TRBJ2-7
v_call: TRBV5-1
clone_size: few
d_call: -
cdr3_nt: TGCGCCAGCAGCCTCGGGCCTAACACAGGGAACGAGCAGTACTTC
cdr3_aa: CASSLGPNTGNEQYF

j_call: TRBJ1-2
v_call: TRBV6-2/TRBV6-3
clone_size: -
d_call: -
cdr3_nt: TGTGCCAGCAGCGAACACAACTATGGCTACACCTTC
cdr3_aa: CASSEHNYGYTF

j_call: TRBJ2-7
v_call: TRBV6-5
clone_size: -
d_call: -
cdr3_nt: TGTGCCAGCAGATCTCCCTCGGGCTACGAGCAGTACTTC
cdr3_aa: CASRSPSGYEQYF

j_call: TRBJ1-2
v_call: TRBV9
clone_size: -
d_call: -
cdr3_nt: TGTGCCAGCAGCGTAGATAAGGGGGGGGACTATGGCTACACCTTC
cdr3_aa: CASSVDKGGDYGYTF

j_call: TRBJ1-1
v_call: TRBV7-2
clone_size: -
d_call: -
cdr3_nt: TGTGCCAGCAGCCAGTCCTCGGGACCGCAGTTCGAAGCTTTCTTT
cdr3_aa: CASSQSSGPQFEAFF

j_call: TRBJ2-7
v_call: TRBV25-1
clone_size: -
d_call: TRBD1
cdr3_nt: TGTGCCAGCACGAGATGGACAGGGAGCTACGAGCAGTACTTC
cdr3_aa: CASTRWTGSYEQYF

j_call: TRBJ2-1
v_call: TRBV24-1
clone_size: once
d_call: -
cdr3_nt: TGTGCCACCAGTGATTATAGGGCCTGGTACAATGAGCAGTTCTTC
cdr3_aa: CATSDYRAWYNEQFF

j_call: TRBJ1-5
v_call: TRBV15
clone_size: -
d_call: -
cdr3_nt: TGTGCCACCAGCTCACAAGGGGGCAATCAGCCCCAGCATTTT
cdr3_aa: CATSSQGGNQPQHF

j_call: TRBJ1-2
v_call: TRBV4-2
clone_size: -
d_call: -
cdr3_nt: TGTGCCAGCAGCCAAGTCGAGACAGGATATGGCTACACCTTC
cdr3_aa: CASSQVETGYGYTF

j_call: TRBJ1-4
v_call: TRBV28
clone_size: once
d_call: -
cdr3_nt: TGTGCCAGCAGTTTGGCGCAGAGTAATAATGAAAAACTGTTTTTT
cdr3_aa: CASSLAQSNNEKLFF

j_call: TRBJ2-5
v_call: TRBV7-9
clone_size: once
d_call: TRBD2
cdr3_nt: TGTGCCAGCAGCATAGAGCGGGACCCGTACAATGAGCAGTACTTC
cdr3_aa: CASSIERDPYNEQYF

j_call: TRBJ2-5
v_call: TRBV29-1
clone_size: -
d_call: TRBD1
cdr3_nt: TGCAGCGCAGAAGACCCGGGACAGGTTGGGACCCAGTACTTC
cdr3_aa: CSAEDPGQVGTQYF

j_call: TRBJ2-7
v_call: TRBV20-1
clone_size: -
d_call: TRBD1
cdr3_nt: TGCAGTGCTAGAGAAGGGACAGTGATCTCCTACGAGCAGTACTTC
cdr3_aa: CSAREGTVISYEQYF

j_call: TRBJ2-3
v_call: TRBV12-3/TRBV12-4
clone_size: -
d_call: -
cdr3_nt: TGTGCCAGCACCCGGGACGGAGGGCCCACAGATACGCAGTATTTT
cdr3_aa: CASTRDGGPTDTQYF

j_call: TRBJ2-3
v_call: TRBV5-1
clone_size: -
d_call: -
cdr3_nt: TGCGCCAGCAGCCCTGGGCAGGGGAGAGGTCAAAGGCCAGATACGCAGTATTTT
cdr3_aa: CASSPGQGRGQRPDTQYF

j_call: TRBJ1-4
v_call: TRBV7-9
clone_size: few
d_call: -
cdr3_nt: TGTGCCAGCAGCCCCGAGGGACGGAATGAAAAACTGTTTTTT
cdr3_aa: CASSPEGRNEKLFF

j_call: TRBJ2-3
v_call: TRBV27
clone_size: -
d_call: -
cdr3_nt: TGTGCCAGCAGTCAGCGTTCGCTAGCTGAGATAAGGGTCGGCACAGATACGCAGTATTTT
cdr3_aa: CASSQRSLAEIRVGTDTQYF

j_call: TRBJ2-3
v_call: TRBV9
clone_size: -
d_call: TRBD1
cdr3_nt: TGTGCCAGCTGCCGGGACAGGGACACAGATACGCAGTATTTT
cdr3_aa: CASCRDRDTDTQYF

j_call: TRBJ2-7
v_call: TRBV4-3
clone_size: once
d_call: TRBD2
cdr3_nt: TGCGCCAGCAGCCAAGATGCTAGCGGGGCTTGCGAGCAGTACTTC
cdr3_aa: CASSQDASGACEQYF

j_call: TRBJ2-5
v_call: TRBV12-3/TRBV12-4
clone_size: few
d_call: -
cdr3_nt: TGTGCCAGCAGCCCGGGACTTTTCCAGGAGACCCAGTACTTC
cdr3_aa: CASSPGLFQETQYF

j_call: TRBJ1-1
v_call: TRBV9
clone_size: -
d_call: -
cdr3_nt: TGTGCCAGCAGCGCGTTTGGGGGAGGCCCTAACACTGAAGCTTTCTTT
cdr3_aa: CASSAFGGGPNTEAFF

j_call: TRBJ2-4
v_call: TRBV11-2
clone_size: -
d_call: -
cdr3_nt: TGTGCCAGCAGCTTACTAGCGGCCAAAAACATTCAGTACTTC
cdr3_aa: CASSLLAAKNIQYF

j_call: TRBJ1-6
v_call: TRBV7-9
clone_size: -
d_call: TRBD1
cdr3_nt: TGTGCCAGCAGCGAGACAGGGCCTTGGGATTCACCCCTCCACTTT
cdr3_aa: CASSETGPWDSPLHF

j_call: TRBJ2-4
v_call: TRBV7-9
clone_size: few
d_call: -
cdr3_nt: TGTGCCAGCAGCTTAGATCTGGGGGCGAACATTCAGTACTTC
cdr3_aa: CASSLDLGANIQYF

j_call: TRBJ2-6
v_call: TRBV7-9
clone_size: few
d_call: -
cdr3_nt: TGTGCCAGCAGCTTGGGGCCCGGAAACTCTGGGGCCAACGTCCTGACTTTC
cdr3_aa: CASSLGPGNSGANVLTF

j_call: TRBJ2-5
v_call: TRBV4-3
clone_size: -
d_call: -
cdr3_nt: TGCGCCAGCAGCCACAGGGTATCTGAGACCCAGTACTTC
cdr3_aa: CASSHRVSETQYF